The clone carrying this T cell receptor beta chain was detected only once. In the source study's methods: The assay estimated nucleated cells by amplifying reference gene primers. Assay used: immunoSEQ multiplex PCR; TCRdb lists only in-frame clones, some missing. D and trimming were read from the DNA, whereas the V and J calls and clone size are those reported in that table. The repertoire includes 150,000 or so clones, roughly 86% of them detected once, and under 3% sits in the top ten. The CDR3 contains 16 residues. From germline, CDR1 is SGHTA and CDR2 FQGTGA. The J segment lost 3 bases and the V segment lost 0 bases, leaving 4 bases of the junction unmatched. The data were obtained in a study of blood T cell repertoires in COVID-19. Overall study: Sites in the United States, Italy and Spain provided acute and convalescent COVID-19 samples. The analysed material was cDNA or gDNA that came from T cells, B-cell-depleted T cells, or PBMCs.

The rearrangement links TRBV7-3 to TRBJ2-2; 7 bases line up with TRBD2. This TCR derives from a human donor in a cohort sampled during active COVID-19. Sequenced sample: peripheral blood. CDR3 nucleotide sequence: TGTGCCAGCAGCTTAACAGGGAGGGTAGACACCGGGGAGCTGTTTTTT. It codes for CASSLTGRVDTGELFF. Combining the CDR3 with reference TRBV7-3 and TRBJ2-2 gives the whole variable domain GAGVSQTPSNKVTEKGKYVELRCDPISGHTALYWYRQSLGQGPEFLIYFQGTGAADDSGLPNDRFFAVRPEGSVSTLKIQRTERGDSAVYLCASSLTGRVDTGELFFGEGSRLTVL.